These 11 T cell receptor beta chains originate from one sample sequenced in a study of spatial heterogeneity in lung cancer. One entry per CDR3 protein, called by TCRdb with MiXCR from the 5' RACE reads. The data hold just under 95,000 distinct CDR3 sequences, with around 12% observed a single time. The time point is: sample taken at primary tumor resection. This sample comprised PBMCs, obtained at surgery. The receptors here all came from a male donor with early-stage non-small cell lung cancer.

This clonotype was observed a handful of times. This rearrangement joins TRBV3-1 to TRBJ2-1; D is possibly TRBD2 (5 bases). Deletions cut 4 bases from V and 1 base from J, with 11 bases between. The V gene's germline CDR1 is LGHDT and CDR2 YNNKEL (reference sequence). CDR3 length equals 15 residues. CDR3 protein: CASSRYSGSYNEQFF. CDR3 DNA sequence: TGTGCCAGCAGCCGCTATTCGGGGTCCTACAATGAGCAGTTCTTC.

V gene TRBV9 combines with J gene TRBJ1-4; D uncertain. Germline CDR1 and CDR2: SGDLS and YYNGEE. V lost 0 bases and J lost 3, with 3 bases in between. The CDR3 loop spans 13 amino acids. CDR3 in DNA: TGTGCCAGCAGCGTAGCGCCTAATGAAAAACTGTTTTTT. Protein product: CASSVAPNEKLFF.

Only a few counts were recorded for this clonotype. The rearrangement links TRBV5-4 to TRBJ2-3, with a tentative D call TRBD2 (6 bases). The germline V gene encodes CDR1 SGHNT and CDR2 YYREEE (reference sequence). Trimming removed 5 bases at V and 4 bases at J, with 17 bases between. This CDR3 has 15 amino acids. The CDR3 sequence is CASRPESTSSDTQYF. In nucleotides, the CDR3 is TGTGCCAGCAGGCCCGAATCTACTAGCTCAGATACGCAGTATTTT.

V gene TRBV20-1 combines with J gene TRBJ2-1; 12 positions match TRBD2. The germline gives CDR1 DFQATT, CDR2 SNEGSKA (reference sequence). This CDR3 region has 15 residues. Germline trimming cut 3 bases from V and 6 bases from J; bases unmatched to any gene: 6. The CDR3 region has the DNA TGCAGTGCTAGCAAACCGGGACTAGCGGGCAATGAGCAGTTCTTC. Its translation: CSASKPGLAGNEQFF.

This chain connects TRBV28 to TRBJ2-3, with D possibly matching TRBD1 (5 bases). The ends were cut back, 6 bases at V and 0 bases at J, with 16 bases in the middle. This CDR3 spans 16 amino acids. From germline, CDR1 is MDHEN and CDR2 SYDVKM. In DNA form, the CDR3 reads TGTGCCAGCAGCCGCCGCGACAGAGGTAGCACAGATACGCAGTATTTT. Translating it yields CASSRRDRGSTDTQYF.

This clonotype was seen ten or more times. The chain combines TRBV5-6 with TRBJ1-2, with 10 nucleotides matching TRBD1. The CDR3 length is 16 residues. Per the germline V gene, CDR1 is SGHDT and CDR2 is YYEEEE. The ends lost 4 bases at V and 0 bases at J; junction bases unmatched: 6. The CDR3 loop is CASSAGTGAANYGYTF. The CDR3 DNA reads TGTGCCAGCAGCGCCGGGACAGGGGCTGCTAACTATGGCTACACCTTC.

This clonotype came up a few times. The chain recombines TRBV20-1 with TRBJ1-5, with D hard to call. This CDR3 has 12 amino acids. V lost 4 bases and J 3 bases, leaving 7 bases between the germline ends. Germline values: CDR1 DFQATT, CDR2 SNEGSKA (reference sequence). This chain's CDR3 is CSAIDNNQPQHF. The CDR3 coding sequence is TGCAGTGCTATAGACAACAATCAGCCCCAGCATTTT.

There are a few counts of this clonotype. V gene TRBV11-1 combines with J gene TRBJ2-5; perhaps D is TRBD1 or TRBD2 (5 bases each). V was clipped by 3 bases and J by 1 base, with 12 bases between them. The CDR3 length is 15 residues. Germline V lookup: CDR1 SGHAT, CDR2 FQDESV (reference sequence). CDR3 region: CASSFGGEGQETQYF. CDR3 coding DNA: TGTGCCAGCAGCTTTGGGGGTGAGGGCCAAGAGACCCAGTACTTC.

This clonotype was detected only a few times. In nucleotides, the CDR3 is TGTGCCACCAAACCTACCGGGACTGCGAACACCGGGGAGCTGTTTTTT. It is translated as CATKPTGTANTGELFF. The rearrangement links TRBV10-3 to TRBJ2-2; perhaps TRBD2 as D (6 bases). V was shortened by 10 bases and J by 0 bases, with 18 bases between the two germline ends. The V gene's germline CDR1 is ENHRY and CDR2 SYGVKD. The length of the CDR3 is 16 residues.

About this clonotype itself: The junction and the germline gene differ at one end; a read error may be behind it. This chain links TRBV6-1 with TRBJ1-2; D not certain. CDR3 length: 14 residues. Germline lookup yields CDR1 MNHNS and CDR2 SASEGT. The CDR3 nucleotides are TGTGTCAGCAGTGACGGGGAGGTTATCTATGGCTACACCTTC. Protein product: CVSSDGEVIYGYTF.

This clonotype was observed a single time. The chain has TRBV6-1 and TRBJ2-3; TRBD2 matches at 9 bases. CDR1 is MNHNS, CDR2 SASEGT, per germline. Germline trimming cut 4 bases from V and 5 bases from J; bases unmatched to any gene: 4. The CDR3 extends over 14 amino acids. The CDR3 nucleotides are TGTGCCAGCAGTGTGGATAGCGGGAGAGATACGCAGTATTTT. Translation gives CASSVDSGRDTQYF.